The 12 T cell receptor beta chains below come from one sample, sequenced in a study of T cell responses to AZD1222 COVID-19 vaccine. This table comes from immunoSEQ multiplex PCR, and its TCRdb copy is limited to in-frame clones, with some not included. Of 95,000 to 110,000 clones listed, 70% to 90% are singletons. The sample was peripheral blood, taken 28 days after the second AZD1222 dose. These receptors all stem from an adult who received the AZD1222 COVID-19 vaccine.

The J gene is TRBJ1-1, the V gene TRBV3-1 (or the pseudogene TRBV3-2), with 8 bases fitting TRBD1. This CDR3 has 15 residues. With 4 bases clipped from V and 1 base from J, the junction kept 5 bases outside the gene matches. Germline V CDR1 and CDR2: LGHDT, YNNKEL (reference sequence). The CDR3 DNA reads TGTGCCAGCAGCCCGACAGGGGTCCAGAACACTGAAGCTTTCTTT. It is translated as CASSPTGVQNTEAFF.

The rearrangement uses TRBV10-3 and TRBJ2-7, with D possibly matching TRBD2 (5 bases). The CDR3 totals 13 residues. With 7 bases removed from V and 3 bases from J, the gap between germline ends came to 13 bases. Per germline, CDR1 ENHRY and CDR2 SYGVKD. CDR3 DNA: TGTGCCATCACCTCGGATCGGGACTACGAGCAGTACTTC. It codes for CAITSDRDYEQYF.

This chain joins TRBV25-1 and TRBJ2-3; 7 bases are a match to TRBD1. The germline gives CDR1 MGHDK, CDR2 SYGVNS. With V trimmed by 7 bases and J by 2 bases, 9 bases remained unmatched. This CDR3 spans 15 amino acids. The CDR3 bases are TGTGCCAGCACCTCCGGGACAGAAGTCACAGATACGCAGTATTTT. Translated, it gives CASTSGTEVTDTQYF.

The chain combines TRBV15 with TRBJ1-5; TRBD1 might be the D (5 bases). Trimming took 0 bases from V and 0 from J, leaving 21 bases between them. The CDR3 is made up of 20 amino acids. Germline CDR1 and CDR2: LNHNV and YYDKDF (reference sequence). For the CDR3, the DNA is TGTGCCACCAGCAGAGAAAAAATCTACCAGGTAGGGGATAGCAATCAGCCCCAGCATTTT. Its protein is CATSREKIYQVGDSNQPQHF.

The chain combines TRBV27 with TRBJ1-5, with no clear D. The CDR3 covers 13 residues. Germline V gene lookup returns CDR1 MNHEY and CDR2 SMNVEV (reference sequence). V shed 5 bases and J shed 0 bases, with 5 bases lying between them. CDR3 residues: CASSPNSNQPQHF. In nucleotides, the CDR3 is TGTGCCAGCAGTCCAAATAGCAATCAGCCCCAGCATTTT.

The chain is built from TRBV4-1 and TRBJ1-5; D is uncertain. V dropped 1 base and J dropped 1 base, with 14 bases sitting between them. The CDR3 is 17 amino acids. The germline CDR1 and CDR2 sequences are MGHRA and YSYEKL. CDR3 sequence reads: CASSQVITGISNQPQHF. The CDR3 coding sequence is TGCGCCAGCAGCCAAGTAATCACCGGAATAAGCAATCAGCCCCAGCATTTT.

This sequence joins TRBV3-1 (or the pseudogene TRBV3-2) and TRBJ2-1; unclear D gene. Deletions cut 1 base from V and 9 bases from J, with 16 bases between. The CDR3 runs 15 residues. Germline CDR1 LGHDT, CDR2 YNNKEL (reference sequence). The chain's CDR3 is CASSQGWSPESEQFF. The CDR3 DNA sequence: TGTGCCAGCAGCCAAGGTTGGAGCCCAGAGAGTGAGCAGTTCTTC.

V usage is TRBV5-1 and J usage is TRBJ1-2, with 8 bases lining up with TRBD1. This CDR3 comprises 14 residues. In germline, CDR1 is SGHRS, CDR2 YFSETQ. V shed 3 bases and J 2 bases; nucleotides not matched to a gene: 3. The CDR3, as DNA: TGCGCCAGCAGCTCAGGACAGGGAAACTATGGCTACACCTTC. Translated: CASSSGQGNYGYTF.

The rearrangement links TRBV7-6 to TRBJ1-5, with 7 nucleotides matching TRBD1. J gave up 4 bases and V 1 base, and 7 bases lay outside the gene matches. CDR1 and CDR2 (germline): SGHVS, FNYEAQ. CDR3 length: 16 amino acids. The chain's CDR3 is CASSLGGDRRNQPQHF. The CDR3, as DNA: TGTGCCAGCAGCTTAGGGGGGGACAGACGAAATCAGCCCCAGCATTTT.

The gene calls are TRBV10-3 and TRBJ2-7; 8 nucleotides line up with TRBD1. Per the germline V gene, CDR1 is ENHRY and CDR2 is SYGVKD. The V gene end was trimmed by 7 bases and the J gene end by 3 bases; junction bases not matched to a gene: 5. The CDR3 covers 13 residues. For the CDR3, the DNA is TGTGCCATCACAGGAACAGGGGGCTACGAGCAGTACTTC. It is translated as CAITGTGGYEQYF.

The chain links TRBV10-3 to TRBJ2-5, with D possibly matching TRBD2 (6 bases). CDR1 ENHRY and CDR2 SYGVKD come from the germline V gene. The V end lost 6 bases, the J end lost 5 bases, and 13 bases lay between the germline ends. The CDR3 runs 13 residues. CDR3 region: CAISKGEEETQYF. CDR3 in DNA: TGTGCCATCAGCAAAGGGGAGGAGGAGACCCAGTACTTC.

The chain recombines TRBV19 with TRBJ1-3; D remains ambiguous. Germline CDR1 LNHDA, CDR2 SQIVND (reference sequence). V dropped 7 bases and J dropped 3 bases, with 10 bases sitting between them. This CDR3 is 13 amino acids long. The CDR3, as DNA: TGTGCCAGTATCTCGGCGAGTGGAAACACCATATATTTT. Amino acids: CASISASGNTIYF.